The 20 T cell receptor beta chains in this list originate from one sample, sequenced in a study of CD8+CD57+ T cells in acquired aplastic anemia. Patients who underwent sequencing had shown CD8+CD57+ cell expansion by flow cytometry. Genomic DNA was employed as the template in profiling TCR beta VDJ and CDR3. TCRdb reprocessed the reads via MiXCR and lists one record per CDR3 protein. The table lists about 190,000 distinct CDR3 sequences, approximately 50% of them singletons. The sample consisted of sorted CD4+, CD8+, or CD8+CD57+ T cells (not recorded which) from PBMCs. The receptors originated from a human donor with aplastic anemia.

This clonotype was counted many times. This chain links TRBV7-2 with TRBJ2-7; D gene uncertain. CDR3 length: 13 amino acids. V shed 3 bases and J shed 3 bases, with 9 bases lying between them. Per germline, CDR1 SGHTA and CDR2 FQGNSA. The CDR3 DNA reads TGTGCCAGCAGCTTGATCGGAGTCTACGAGCAGTACTTC. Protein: CASSLIGVYEQYF.

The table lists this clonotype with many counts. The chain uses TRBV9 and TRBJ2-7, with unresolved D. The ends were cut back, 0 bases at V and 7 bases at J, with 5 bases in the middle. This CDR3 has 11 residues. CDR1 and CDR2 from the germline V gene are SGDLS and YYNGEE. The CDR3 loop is CASSVGGEQYF. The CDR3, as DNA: TGTGCCAGCAGCGTAGGTGGAGAGCAGTACTTC.

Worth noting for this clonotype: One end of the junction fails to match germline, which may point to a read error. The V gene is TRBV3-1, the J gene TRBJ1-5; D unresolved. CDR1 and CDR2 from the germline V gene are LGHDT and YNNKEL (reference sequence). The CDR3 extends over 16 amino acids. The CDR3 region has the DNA TGTGCCAGCGGCCAAGGACCCGGGGTGGGCAATCAGCCCCAGCATTTT. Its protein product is CASGQGPGVGNQPQHF.

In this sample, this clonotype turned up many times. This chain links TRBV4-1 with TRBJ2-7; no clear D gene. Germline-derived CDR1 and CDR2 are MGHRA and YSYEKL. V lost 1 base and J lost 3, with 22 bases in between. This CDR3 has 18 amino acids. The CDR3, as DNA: TGCGCCAGCAGCCAAGGGTTACAGTTAGGACGGCTGGGCTACGAGCAGTACTTC. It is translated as CASSQGLQLGRLGYEQYF.

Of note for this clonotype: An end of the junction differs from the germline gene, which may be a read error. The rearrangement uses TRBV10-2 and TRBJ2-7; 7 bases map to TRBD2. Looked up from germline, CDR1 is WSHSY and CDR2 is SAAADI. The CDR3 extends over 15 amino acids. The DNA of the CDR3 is TGTGCCAGCAGTGGGGGAGGGGTGGGTGGGGAGCAGCAGTACTTC. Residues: CASSGGGVGGEQQYF.

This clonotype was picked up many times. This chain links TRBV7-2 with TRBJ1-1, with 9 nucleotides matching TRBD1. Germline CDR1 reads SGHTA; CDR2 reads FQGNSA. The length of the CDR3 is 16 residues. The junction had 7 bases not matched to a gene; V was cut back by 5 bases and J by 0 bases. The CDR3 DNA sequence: TGTGCCAGCAGCACAGGGACAGGGAACATGAACACTGAAGCTTTCTTT. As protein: CASSTGTGNMNTEAFF.

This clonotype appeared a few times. Here the CDR3 reads CAIFAGGLDTEAFF. CDR3 DNA sequence: TGTGCCATCTTCGCTGGTGGGTTGGACACTGAAGCTTTCTTT. The chain couples TRBV10-3 to TRBJ1-1; D is unclear. Germline CDR1 is ENHRY and CDR2 is SYGVKD. This CDR3 contains 14 residues. Deletions cut 8 bases from V and 3 bases from J, with 16 bases between.

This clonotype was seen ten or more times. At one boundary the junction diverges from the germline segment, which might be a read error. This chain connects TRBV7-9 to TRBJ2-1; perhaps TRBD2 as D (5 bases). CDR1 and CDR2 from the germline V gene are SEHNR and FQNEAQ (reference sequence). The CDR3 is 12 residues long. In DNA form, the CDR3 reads TGTGCCAGCAGTTTAGGCCGGGGTGAGCAGTTCTTC. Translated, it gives CASSLGRGEQFF.

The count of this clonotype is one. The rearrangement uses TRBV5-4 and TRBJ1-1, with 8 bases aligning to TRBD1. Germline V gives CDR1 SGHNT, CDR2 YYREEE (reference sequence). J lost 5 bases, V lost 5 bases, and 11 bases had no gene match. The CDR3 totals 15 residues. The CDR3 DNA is TGTGCCAGCAGACTCAGGGGGCAGGGAATGACTGAAGCTTTCTTT. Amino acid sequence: CASRLRGQGMTEAFF. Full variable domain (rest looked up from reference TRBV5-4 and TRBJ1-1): ETGVTQSPTHLIKTRGQQVTLRCSSQSGHNTVSWYQQALGQGPQFIFQYYREEENGRGNFPPRFSGLQFPNYSSELNVNALELDDSALYLCASRLRGQGMTEAFFGQGTRLTVV.

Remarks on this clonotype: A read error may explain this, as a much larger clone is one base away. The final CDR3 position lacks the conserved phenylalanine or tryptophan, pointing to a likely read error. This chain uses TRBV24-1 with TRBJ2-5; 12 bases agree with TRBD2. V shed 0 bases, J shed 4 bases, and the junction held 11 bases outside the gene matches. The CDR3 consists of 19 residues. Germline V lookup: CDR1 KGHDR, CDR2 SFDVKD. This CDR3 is CATSDLSRATSGSGETQYL. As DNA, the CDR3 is TGTGCCACCAGTGATTTGTCCCGGGCGACTAGCGGGAGTGGAGAGACCCAGTACCTC.

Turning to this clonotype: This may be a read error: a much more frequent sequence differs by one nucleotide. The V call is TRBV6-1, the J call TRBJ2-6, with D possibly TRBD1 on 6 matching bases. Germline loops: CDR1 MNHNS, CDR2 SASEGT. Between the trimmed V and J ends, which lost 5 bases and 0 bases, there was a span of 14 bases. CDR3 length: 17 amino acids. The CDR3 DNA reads TGTGCCAGCAGTCGTACAGGGCCCAGCTCTGGGGCCAACGTCCTGACTTTC. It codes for CASSRTGPSSGANVLTF.

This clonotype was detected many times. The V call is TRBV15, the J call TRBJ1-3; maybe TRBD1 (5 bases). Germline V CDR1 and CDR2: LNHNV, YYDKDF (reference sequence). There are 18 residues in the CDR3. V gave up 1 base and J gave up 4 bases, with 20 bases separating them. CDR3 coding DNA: TGTGCCACCAGCAGAGCCACTCCCAGGGACGGGGCAGGAAACACCATATATTTT. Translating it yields CATSRATPRDGAGNTIYF.

The CDR3 sequence is CSAARGRTDTQYF. CDR3 in DNA: TGCAGCGCTGCCCGGGGGCGCACAGATACGCAGTATTTT. This sequence joins TRBV29-1 and TRBJ2-3; D possibly uses TRBD1 or TRBD2 (6 bases each). V was pared by 7 bases and J by 1 base, with 12 bases between. The CDR3 runs 13 residues. The germline CDR1 and CDR2 sequences are SQVTM and ANQGSEA.

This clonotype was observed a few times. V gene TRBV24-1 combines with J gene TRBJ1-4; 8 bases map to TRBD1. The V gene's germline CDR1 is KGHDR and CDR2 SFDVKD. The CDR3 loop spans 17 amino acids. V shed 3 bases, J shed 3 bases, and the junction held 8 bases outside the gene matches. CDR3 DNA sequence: TGTGCCACCAGTGATCCTCGGACAGGGTCAGCTAATGAAAAACTGTTTTTT. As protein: CATSDPRTGSANEKLFF.

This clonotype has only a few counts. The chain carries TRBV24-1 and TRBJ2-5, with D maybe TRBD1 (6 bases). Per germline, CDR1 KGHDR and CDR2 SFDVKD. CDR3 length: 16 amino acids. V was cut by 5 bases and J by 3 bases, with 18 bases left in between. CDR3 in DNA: TGTGCCACCAGTGCAGGGGCTTTTCTGGGGAAAGAGACCCAGTACTTC. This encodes CATSAGAFLGKETQYF.

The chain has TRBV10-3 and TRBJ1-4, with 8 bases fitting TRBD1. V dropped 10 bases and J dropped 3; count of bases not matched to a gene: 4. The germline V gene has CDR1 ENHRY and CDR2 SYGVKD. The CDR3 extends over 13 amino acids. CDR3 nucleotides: TGTGCCAGCCGGGACAGGCCTAATGAAAAACTGTTTTTT. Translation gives CASRDRPNEKLFF.

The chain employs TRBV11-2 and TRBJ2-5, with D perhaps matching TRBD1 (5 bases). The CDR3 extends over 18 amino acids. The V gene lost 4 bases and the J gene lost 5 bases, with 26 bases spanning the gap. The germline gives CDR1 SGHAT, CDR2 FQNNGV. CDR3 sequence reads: CASSSPGPGHFPRETQYF. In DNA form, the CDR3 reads TGTGCCAGCAGCTCCCCCGGTCCCGGACACTTTCCTCGGGAGACCCAGTACTTC.

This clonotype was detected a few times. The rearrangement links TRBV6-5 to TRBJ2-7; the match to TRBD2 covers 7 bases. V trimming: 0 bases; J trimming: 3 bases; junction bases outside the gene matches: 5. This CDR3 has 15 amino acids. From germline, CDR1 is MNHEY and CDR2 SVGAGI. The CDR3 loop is CASSYSGRARYEQYF. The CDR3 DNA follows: TGTGCCAGCAGTTACTCAGGGAGGGCCCGCTACGAGCAGTACTTC.

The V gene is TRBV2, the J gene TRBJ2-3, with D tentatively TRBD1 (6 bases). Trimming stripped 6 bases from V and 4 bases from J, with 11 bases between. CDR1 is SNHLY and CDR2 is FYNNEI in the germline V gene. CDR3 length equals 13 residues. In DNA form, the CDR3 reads TGTGCCAGCAGACAGGGTTCAGCAGATACGCAGTATTTT. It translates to CASRQGSADTQYF.

The CDR3 spells CASSPPGKANYGYTF. The DNA of the CDR3 is TGTGCCAGCTCACCCCCGGGGAAAGCTAACTATGGCTACACCTTC. The V gene is TRBV18, the J gene TRBJ1-2, with D uncertain. The V gene's germline CDR1 is KGHSH and CDR2 LQKENI. V lost 3 bases and J 0 bases, leaving 11 bases between the germline ends. The CDR3 loop spans 15 amino acids.